The entry that follows covers one T cell receptor beta chain sequence. Its target is unknown. V shed 7 bases and J shed 8 bases, with 26 bases lying between them. This CDR3 is 16 amino acids long. Per the germline V gene, CDR1 is LNHDA and CDR2 is SQIVND (reference sequence). Primers for the PCR totalled 60 Vbeta and 13 Jbeta. Assay: immunoSEQ multiplex PCR; the TCRdb copy retains only in-frame clones and omits some. This sample has over 95,000 clones, with roughly three quarters found just once. The sample is drawn from a study of cytomegalovirus exposure and HLA in healthy donors. Looking at the study overall: An earlier analysis identified more than 90 million unique TCR beta sequences in about 179 million T cells.

General study results and limits: In a later analysis, TCR beta V- and J-gene trimming showed a link to a missense DCLRE1C variant. Links to common viral pathogens appeared, in a later analysis, for several of the most significant clusters. By HLA locus, TCR association rates varied in a later analysis, with DRB1 showing the most and HLA-C the fewest.

The sample consisted of PBMCs. The TCR sequence derives from a woman between 35 and 50 years old in good health and CMV-seropositive. The chain uses TRBV19 and TRBJ1-2; possible D gene TRBD1, 6 bases. CDR3 DNA: TGTGCCAGTAATGGCCCCCCGGGGGGGGACAAGAGAGGCTACACCTTC. Protein sequence: CASNGPPGGDKRGYTF.